This T cell receptor (beta chain) was captured by sequencing in a study of CD8 T cells in Susac syndrome (dated by TCRdb to the late 2010s). Background for the entire study: The study used repertoire sequencing to test whether antigen drove CD8+ T cell activation and differentiation in Susac syndrome. The clonality of the CD8+ T cell repertoire was compared across over 10 healthy donors, 14 Susac syndrome patients and under 17 multiple sclerosis patients. The research as a whole found: The number of individuals in the TCR sequencing and HLA analysis was acknowledged as relatively small.

Points on this clonotype: Its target antigen remains unknown. It has no much larger one-base neighbor in the sample; base qualities were not kept.

High-throughput TCR beta sequencing profiled peripheral blood CD8+ and CD4+ T cells from healthy donors, Susac syndrome patients and multiple sclerosis patients. Multiple sclerosis controls were treatment-naive patients with stable or active relapsing-remitting disease fulfilling revised McDonald criteria. Bulk CD8+ and CD4+ T cells were purified by magnetic negative isolation, whereas CD8+ TEMRA cells were enriched by FACS. Blood was collected in EDTA tubes and processed within 24 hours, with PBMCs isolated through density gradient centrifugation. PBMCs destined for TCR sequencing were cryopreserved in liquid nitrogen and later thawed in a 37 °C water bath. The sorted or isolated CD4+, CD8+ and CD8+ TEMRA cells reached a purity of at least 90%. RNA was extracted with the RNeasy kit and roughly 0.45 to 1 ug was reverse transcribed using random hexamers. The immunoSEQ multiplex PCR assay, covering 54 Vbeta and 13 Jbeta segments, was used to amplify TCR beta CDR3 regions. To correct PCR amplification bias, a synthetic template baseline was used for both primer optimization and computational correction. In the source study's methods: Reads were annotated to V, D and J genes per IMGT and analyzed with immunoSEQ Analyzer, keeping only productive sequences. Clonality was computed as one minus Shannon entropy normalized by log2 of the number of productive unique sequences. For each patient and control, public and private clones were evaluated within the 100 most prevalent clones. A clone was defined as Susac-specific if it was absent from the healthy and MS cohorts, from more than 850 published viral clones and from other ImmuneACCESS disease sequences. TCRdb itself trimmed the public reads at Q25 with fastp, ran MiXCR and retained productive beta chains. Each CDR3 protein appears once, grouped with its most common genes and DNA. The V and J calls follow TCRdb's processing rather than the paper's. The sample table holds fewer than 85,000 distinct CDR3 sequences, of which roughly 95% were seen once. The ten largest clones add up to about 0.4% of the sample.

This sequence was found in a human donor with multiple sclerosis. Source material: CD8+ T cells from PBMCs.

The nucleotide sequence is TGCGCCAGCAGCGGGACAGGCAGGAGCTCCTACGAGCAGTACTTC. It translates as CASSGTGRSSYEQYF. The sequence is built from TRBV5-1 and TRBJ2-7; 8 bases in between match TRBD1. The CDR3 measures 15 amino acids from cysteine to phenylalanine. CDR3 DNA is the only sequence kept; it has 45 bases, read in frame from the first base. Clipping removes 4 bases from V and 0 bases from J, with 6 as the unmatched junction base count. The CDR1 and CDR2 encoded by the germline V gene are SGHRS and YFSETQ. The CDR3, completed at both ends by the reference TRBV5-1 and TRBJ2-7 genes, gives the full variable domain KAGVTQTPRYLIKTRGQQVTLSCSPISGHRSVSWYQQTPGQGLQFLFEYFSETQRNKGNFPGRFSGRQFSNSRSEMNVSTLELGDSALYLCASSGTGRSSYEQYFGPGTRLTVT.